The entry below gives a single T cell receptor (beta chain) sequence along with its context. Its antigen is not known. The record originates from a study of naive and memory T cell subsets. The V gene lost 6 bases and the J gene lost 0 bases, with 8 bases spanning the gap. The CDR3 has 13 amino acids. CDR1 is MDHEN, CDR2 SYDVKM, per germline. Findings and limits, study-wide: Naive repertoires, especially CD8, held a few larger clonotypes, possibly memory cells re-expressing CD45RA.

Both TRBC1 and TRBC2 were covered by a beta constant-region primer of two equimolar oligonucleotides. Nested alpha and beta constant-region primers with the SP2 primer drove four PCR rounds on ligated cDNA. In TCRdb, the UMI-ligation and nested PCR reads were re-called with MiXCR into one record per CDR3 protein. This sample carries over 110,000 distinct CDR3 sequences, around 21% of them seen once, and the ten largest clones take 0.6% to 0.7%. The sequence came from a human donor in good health. The V gene is TRBV28, the J gene TRBJ1-1; D gene unclear. Sequenced: naive CD8+ T cells from blood. The CDR3 sequence: CASRHLLNTEAFF. For the CDR3, the DNA is TGTGCCAGCAGACACCTCTTGAACACTGAAGCTTTCTTT.